What follows is one T cell receptor beta chain and its context. The antigen this receptor binds is unknown. There are no base qualities to consult, and no much larger clone falls within one base. TCRbeta CDR3 regions were amplified from genomic DNA using the immunoSEQ Assay, a bias-controlled multiplex PCR. On the authors' methods: Nucleated cell counts per sample were estimated from amplification of reference gene primers within the assay. To quantify the absolute abundance of each unique TCRbeta CDR3 rearrangement, sequence reads were collapsed and filtered. Productive Simpson clonality was computed per sample as the square root of Simpson's diversity index over productive rearrangements. Imported from immuneACCESS, the table was reduced by TCRdb to in-frame sequences with V and J called. These copies leave out some clones; in studies compared against another copy, an unresolved V gene accounts for under half, and the cause of the remainder is not known. That table is the source of V, J and clone size, and D and trimming were worked out from the DNA. The sample table holds 150,000 to 200,000 clones, of which about 81% were seen once. Of the sample, 10% to 15% is held by the ten largest clones.

In Seattle, one collaborating source enrolled patients while the infection was active and tracked those patients longitudinally over the course of disease. Whole blood was collected in K2EDTA tubes by collaborating institutions according to the institutions' own protocols. For TCRbeta analysis, collaborators shipped samples as frozen whole blood, isolated PBMCs, or DNA extracted from either of those sample types. The sample belongs to a study of blood T cell repertoires in COVID-19 (dated by TCRdb to the early 2020s). Study-wide context: Samples from collaborators originated in the United States, Italy and Spain and spanned both the acute and convalescent phases of COVID-19. HLA class I and class II types, where available, came from metadata supplied by the sample provider rather than from assay-based typing. Samples came from the ongoing ImmuneRACE study (first 160 participants) plus 1,254 subjects from 6 global collaborators. Nearly every sample came with metadata listing a de-identified subject ID, COVID-19 status, age in years and sex. Subjects who had been exposed to COVID-19, were actively infected with it, or had recovered from it provided the deeply sampled blood TCRbeta repertoires that made up the dataset. The material from the prospective study consisted of cDNA or gDNA derived from T cells, B-cell-depleted T cells, or PBMCs. The repertoires were released in a freely available public database meant as a resource for research on the immune response to SARS-CoV-2. General study outcomes and caveats: The amount of clinical and demographic metadata varied by source and participant and was provided uncurated.

After removal of 1 base from V and 6 bases from J, the junction retains 12 bases not matched to a gene. Taken from the germline V gene, the CDR1 and CDR2 loops are SGHRS and YFSETQ. The CDR3 covers 17 residues, taking in both the cysteine and the phenylalanine. Just CDR3 DNA is preserved here, 51 bases in frame from base 1. Sequences were obtained from peripheral blood. The rearrangement combines TRBV5-1 with TRBJ2-1; a stretch of 8 junction bases matches TRBD2. The clonotype originates from a woman at least 80 years old with COVID-19, enrolled during active disease. The CDR3 corresponds to CASSLNPAGVPANEQFF. The DNA sequence is TGCGCCAGCAGCTTGAACCCAGCGGGAGTGCCGGCCAATGAGCAGTTCTTC.